This paragraph covers one TCR beta chain sequence. The antigen is not known. The V gene lost 5 bases and the J gene lost 4 bases, with 17 bases spanning the gap. Germline V gene lookup returns CDR1 SGHAT and CDR2 FQNNGV. CDR3 length: 15 residues. The study ran its PCR with 60 Vbeta and 13 Jbeta primers. Sequenced by immunoSEQ multiplex PCR; TCRdb stores in-frame clones only, minus some. The table lists about 99,000 clones. This record belongs to a study of cytomegalovirus exposure and HLA in healthy donors. General observations from the study: It was in a later analysis that TCR association rates were seen to vary by HLA locus, highest for DRB1 and lowest for HLA-C. About 87% or about 30% of the time was how often most TCR beta V segments were productive, according to an earlier analysis. While the bulk of TCR sequences proved rare, some public TCRs turned up in many donors.

The TCR originated in a man aged 35 to 55 in good health and CMV-seronegative. The sample comprised PBMCs. This sequence joins TRBV11-2 and TRBJ1-1; maybe TRBD1 (5 bases). The CDR3 nucleotides read TGTGCCAGCAGCCCTATGGCGACAGCTTCCACTGAAGCTTTCTTT. It codes for CASSPMATASTEAFF.